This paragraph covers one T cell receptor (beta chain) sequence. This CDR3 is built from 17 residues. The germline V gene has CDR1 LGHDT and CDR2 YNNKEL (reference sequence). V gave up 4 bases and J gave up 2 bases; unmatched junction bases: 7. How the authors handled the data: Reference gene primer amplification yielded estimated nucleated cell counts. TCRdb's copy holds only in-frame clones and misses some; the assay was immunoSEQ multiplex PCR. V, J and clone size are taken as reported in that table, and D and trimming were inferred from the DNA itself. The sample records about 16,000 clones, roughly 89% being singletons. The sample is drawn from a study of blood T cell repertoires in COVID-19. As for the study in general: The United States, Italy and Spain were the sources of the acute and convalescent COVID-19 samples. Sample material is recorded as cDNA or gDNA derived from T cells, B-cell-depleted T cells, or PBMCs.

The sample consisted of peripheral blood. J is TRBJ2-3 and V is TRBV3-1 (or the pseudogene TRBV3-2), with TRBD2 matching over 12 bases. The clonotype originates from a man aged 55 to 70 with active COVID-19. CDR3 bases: TGTGCCAGCAGCCCTCGGACTAGCGGGGACCTCACAGATACGCAGTATTTT. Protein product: CASSPRTSGDLTDTQYF.